The 10 T cell receptor beta chains in this list originate from one sample, sequenced in a study of blood T cell repertoires in COVID-19. The method was immunoSEQ multiplex PCR; TCRdb's version includes in-frame clones alone and lacks a portion of them. The sample has 150,000 to 200,000 clones; around four fifths are singletons. Sample: peripheral blood. The receptor source for this set is an elderly woman with acute or convalescent COVID-19.

This clone has only one observation. The chain combines TRBV7-2 with TRBJ2-5; 9 nucleotides agree with TRBD2. From germline, CDR1 is SGHTA and CDR2 FQGNSA. V dropped 1 base and J dropped 5; count of bases not matched to a gene: 14. CDR3 length: 18 residues. CDR3 in DNA: TGTGCCAGCAGCTTAGTTTCGGAGGGCGGGAGGGCCCTGGAGACCCAGTACTTC. This codes for CASSLVSEGGRALETQYF.

The gene calls are TRBV12-3 or TRBV12-4 and TRBJ1-2; the D gene is possibly TRBD1 (6 bases). The CDR3 sequence is 13 residues long. V lost 5 bases to trimming and J lost 2 bases, with 9 bases between them. Here the CDR3 reads CASSAGQNYGYTF. In DNA, the CDR3 is TGTGCCAGCAGTGCAGGACAGAACTATGGCTACACCTTC.

V gene TRBV6-5 combines with J gene TRBJ2-3; D might be TRBD2 (6 bases). Trimming stripped 8 bases from V and 5 bases from J, with 14 bases between. Germline V gene lookup returns CDR1 MNHEY and CDR2 SVGAGI. CDR3 size: 13 residues. The CDR3 is CASVAGTIDTQYF. The CDR3 DNA reads as TGTGCCAGCGTTGCGGGAACGATAGATACGCAGTATTTT.

The genes are TRBV6-6 and TRBJ2-6; 9 bases match TRBD1. The CDR3 length is 18 residues. J was trimmed by 2 bases and V by 5 bases; bases with no gene match: 10. The germline V gene has CDR1 MNHNY and CDR2 SVGAGI (reference sequence). The CDR3 loop reads CASSRLPGQGTGANVLTF. CDR3 DNA: TGTGCCAGCAGTCGCCTGCCGGGACAGGGAACTGGGGCCAACGTCCTGACTTTC.

V usage is TRBV7-2 and J usage is TRBJ1-1; 8 bases are a match to TRBD1. The V and J ends lost 2 bases and 3 bases, in that order; junction bases with no gene match: 2. The CDR3 contains 14 residues. Germline values: CDR1 SGHTA, CDR2 FQGNSA. CDR3 amino acids: CASSLSRGHTEAFF. As DNA, the CDR3 is TGTGCCAGCAGCTTATCCAGGGGGCACACTGAAGCTTTCTTT. The full variable domain, its missing parts supplied by reference TRBV7-2 and TRBJ1-1, is GAGVSQSPSNKVTEKGKDVELRCDPISGHTALYWYRQSLGQGLEFLIYFQGNSAPDKSGLPSDRFSAERTGGSVSTLTIQRTQQEDSAVYLCASSLSRGHTEAFFGQGTRLTVV.

The CDR3 DNA is TGTGCCAGCAGCAATATTCGACTAGCTAGCGAGCAGTTCTTC. Amino acid sequence: CASSNIRLASEQFF. V and J are TRBV7-2 and TRBJ2-1, with 7 positions matching TRBD2. J lost 10 bases, V lost 5 bases, and 11 bases had no gene match. Germline CDR1 and CDR2: SGHTA and FQGNSA. The CDR3 consists of 14 residues.

The chain recombines TRBV20-1 with TRBJ1-2; tentative D call: TRBD1 (6 bases). Germline V lookup: CDR1 DFQATT, CDR2 SNEGSKA (reference sequence). CDR3 length: 11 amino acids. V dropped 6 bases and J dropped 5 bases, with 10 bases sitting between them. The CDR3 nucleotides are TGCAGTGCCAAGAGGGGGTATGGCTACACCTTC. Translating gives CSAKRGYGYTF.

This chain connects TRBV14 to TRBJ2-2, with 9 bases identical to TRBD2. V dropped 6 bases and J dropped 5; count of bases not matched to a gene: 13. CDR1 SGHDN and CDR2 FVKESK come from the germline V gene. The CDR3 has 17 residues. The CDR3 DNA sequence: TGTGCCAGCAGGGGGTCTAGCGGGAAAGCGAGGACCGGGGAGCTGTTTTTT. Encoded protein: CASRGSSGKARTGELFF.

This clone was found once. The chain combines TRBV4-1 with TRBJ1-5, with D uncertain. This CDR3 region has 14 residues. Germline V lookup: CDR1 MGHRA, CDR2 YSYEKL. V lost 4 bases, J lost 0 bases, and 7 bases lay in between. The CDR3 here is CASSRQVSNQPQHF. The CDR3 DNA sequence: TGCGCCAGCAGCCGTCAGGTTAGCAATCAGCCCCAGCATTTT.

V is TRBV3-1 (or the pseudogene TRBV3-2) and J is TRBJ2-7; 7 nucleotides align to TRBD1. CDR3 length: 14 residues. Germline CDR1 LGHDT, CDR2 YNNKEL (reference sequence). V lost 1 base, J lost 2 bases, and 2 bases stayed unmatched. CDR3 nucleotide sequence: TGTGCCAGCAGCCAAGCTGGACAGGCCTACGAGCAGTACTTC. It is translated as CASSQAGQAYEQYF.